The sequence of this TCR beta chain was determined in a study of T cells after yellow fever vaccination. Whole-study results and caveats: Subsequent booster samples again held most clones from primary vaccination (less than 98% CD4, just under 90% CD8). Any FACS-sorted repertoire could hold abundant clonotypes that contaminate it from the bulk population.

This clonotype came up a few times. No antigen is known for it. In making TCR cDNA, 5'RACE template switching added a universal primer site and UMIs to it. TCRdb recomputed calls from the 5' RACE reads with MiXCR, one row per CDR3 protein. The sample records a few hundred thousand distinct CDR3 sequences, approximately 5.2% being singletons. The CDR3 is 14 amino acids. V was shortened by 3 bases and J by 7 bases, with 12 bases between the two germline ends. CDR1 and CDR2 from the germline V gene are SGHTA and FQGNSA. This TCR was recovered from a man between 18 and 35 years old who received the YFV17D yellow fever vaccine. The chain is built from TRBV7-2 and TRBJ2-2, with a possible D match to TRBD2 (6 bases). Sequencing used CD4+ T cells sorted from PBMCs, obtained on the day of the yellow fever booster vaccination. CDR3 loop: CASSFWRRGGELFF. CDR3 nucleotide sequence: TGTGCCAGCAGCTTCTGGCGGCGGGGCGGGGAGCTGTTTTTT. Variable domain in full (rest from reference TRBV7-2 and TRBJ2-2): GAGVSQSPSNKVTEKGKDVELRCDPISGHTALYWYRQSLGQGLEFLIYFQGNSAPDKSGLPSDRFSAERTGGSVSTLTIQRTQQEDSAVYLCASSFWRRGGELFFGEGSRLTVL.